The entry that follows covers one T cell receptor beta chain sequence. The antigen is undetermined. At one boundary the junction diverges from the germline segment, which might be a read error. Starting material for RNA and DNA co-extraction consisted of roughly 18-34 mg of unsorted bulk tissue. This sample is drawn from a study of tumor-infiltrating lymphocytes in primary liver carcinoma. Germline CDR1 and CDR2: SGHAT and FQDESV (reference sequence). This CDR3 has 16 amino acids. A primer matching the constant region was used to make TCR beta cDNA from 450 to 550 ng of total RNA. Slightly modified ARM-PCR, run as three nested multiplex PCR rounds, produced the TCR beta libraries. Each of the first two PCR rounds ran nine to ten cycles with TRBV1-TRBV30 forward and C-beta reverse primers. TCRdb re-derived calls from the multiplex PCR reads in MiXCR, one entry per CDR3 protein. In the table there are about 74,000 distinct CDR3 sequences, 55% to 75% of which are singletons.

Study-wide points: Only about 8-25% of top clones spanned all five tumor regions. Tumor-adjacent and tumor-blood pairs displayed less overlap than did pairs of tumor regions.

This clonotype was sampled from a man aged 40-50 years with primary liver carcinoma and hepatitis B virus infection. The sample comprised liver tumor tissue from sampling region 4. Noted subset: tumor region T4, right-lateral pole. The V and J genes are TRBV11-1 and TRBJ2-3, with 7 bases lining up with TRBD2. CDR3 sequence (DNA): TGTGCCAGCAGCAAAGGACTAGTGGTTAGCACAGATAGGCAGTATTTT. Amino acid sequence: CASSKGLVVSTDRQYF.